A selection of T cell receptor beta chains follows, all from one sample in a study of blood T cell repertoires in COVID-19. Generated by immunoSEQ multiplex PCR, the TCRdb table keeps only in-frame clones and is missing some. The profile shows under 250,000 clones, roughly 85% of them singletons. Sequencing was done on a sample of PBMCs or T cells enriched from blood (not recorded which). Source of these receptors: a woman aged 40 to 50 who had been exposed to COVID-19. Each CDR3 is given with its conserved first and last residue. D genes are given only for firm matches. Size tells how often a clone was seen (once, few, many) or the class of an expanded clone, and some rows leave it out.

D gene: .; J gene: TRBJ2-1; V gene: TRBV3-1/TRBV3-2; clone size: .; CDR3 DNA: TGTGCCAGCAGCCGGAGGGAGTTGGGGCCCTACAATGAGCAGTTCTTC; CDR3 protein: CASSRRELGPYNEQFF
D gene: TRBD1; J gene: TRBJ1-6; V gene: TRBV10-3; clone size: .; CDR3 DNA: TGTGCCATCAGGGAAACAGGGGGAGATAATTCACCCCTCCACTTT; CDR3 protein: CAIRETGGDNSPLHF
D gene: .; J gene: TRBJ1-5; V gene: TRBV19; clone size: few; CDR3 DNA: TGTGCCAGTAGTTCTCAGACAGGAAATCAGCCCCAGCATTTT; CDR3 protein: CASSSQTGNQPQHF
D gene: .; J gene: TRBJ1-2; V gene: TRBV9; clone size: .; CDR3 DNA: TGTGCCAGCAGCGTAGCTTCCCGGGGGAACGGCTACACCTTC; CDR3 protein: CASSVASRGNGYTF
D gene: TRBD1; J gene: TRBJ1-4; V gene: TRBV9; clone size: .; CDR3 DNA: TGTGCCAGCAGCGAGCGACAGGGGATATATGGTGAAAAACTGTTTTTT; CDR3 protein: CASSERQGIYGEKLFF
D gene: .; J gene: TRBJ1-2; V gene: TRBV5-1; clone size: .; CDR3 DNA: TGCGCCAGCAGCTCTGGGGCAGAAAACTATGGCTACACCTTC; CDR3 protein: CASSSGAENYGYTF
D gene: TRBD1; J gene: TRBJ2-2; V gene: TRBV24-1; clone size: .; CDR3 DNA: TGTGCCACCAGTGATCCCTGGACAGGGCGGCCGGCCACCGGGGAGCTGTTTTTT; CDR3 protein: CATSDPWTGRPATGELFF
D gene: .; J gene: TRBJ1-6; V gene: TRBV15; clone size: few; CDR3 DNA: TGTGCCACCAGCAGAGATCGCCAGGGCGTAAGACCCCTCCACTTT; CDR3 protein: CATSRDRQGVRPLHF
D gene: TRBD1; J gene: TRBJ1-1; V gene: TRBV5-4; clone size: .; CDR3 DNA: TGTGCCAGCAGCTCCAGGGGGTTGATGGCTGAAGCTTTCTTT; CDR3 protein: CASSSRGLMAEAFF
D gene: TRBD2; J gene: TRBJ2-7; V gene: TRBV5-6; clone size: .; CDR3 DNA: TGTGCCAGCAGCTTGGGGGGACTAGCGGTTCCCTACGAGCAGTACTTC; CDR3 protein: CASSLGGLAVPYEQYF
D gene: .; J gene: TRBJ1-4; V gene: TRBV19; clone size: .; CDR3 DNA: TGTGCCAGTAGTATTCTCTCGGGGGCAACTAATGAAAAACTGTTTTTT; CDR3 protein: CASSILSGATNEKLFF
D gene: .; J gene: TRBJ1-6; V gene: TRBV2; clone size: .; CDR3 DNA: TGTGCCAGCAGCTCCGGACAAGGGCAGAATTCACCCCTCCACTTT; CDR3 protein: CASSSGQGQNSPLHF
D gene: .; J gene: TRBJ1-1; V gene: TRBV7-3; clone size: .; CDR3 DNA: TGTGCCAGCAGCTTAACTCACCGGGGAAGGACTGAAGCTTTCTTT; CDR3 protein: CASSLTHRGRTEAFF
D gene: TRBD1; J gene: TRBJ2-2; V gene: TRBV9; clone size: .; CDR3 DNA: TGTGCCAGCAGTCCCGGGACAGTAAACACCGGGGAGCTGTTTTTT; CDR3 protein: CASSPGTVNTGELFF
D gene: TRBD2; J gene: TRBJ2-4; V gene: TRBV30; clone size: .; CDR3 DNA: TGTGCCTGGAGTGTGGGGGGGTCAGTAAACATTCAGTACTTC; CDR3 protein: CAWSVGGSVNIQYF
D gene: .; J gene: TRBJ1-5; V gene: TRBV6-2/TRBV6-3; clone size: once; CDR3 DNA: TGTGCCAGCAGTTACGGAGGTTTCGGCAATCAGCCCCAGCATTTT; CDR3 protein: CASSYGGFGNQPQHF
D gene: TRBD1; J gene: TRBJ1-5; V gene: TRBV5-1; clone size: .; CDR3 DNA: TGCGCCAGCAGCCCGGACAGGGGCAATAATCAGCCCCAGCATTTT; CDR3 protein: CASSPDRGNNQPQHF
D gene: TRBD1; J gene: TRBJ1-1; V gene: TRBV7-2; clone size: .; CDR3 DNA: TGTGCCAGCAGCTTAGATGGGACAGGGGTCGGGAACACTGAAGCTTTCTTT; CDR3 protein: CASSLDGTGVGNTEAFF
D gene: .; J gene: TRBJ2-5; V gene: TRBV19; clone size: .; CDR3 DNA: TGTGCCAGTAGTATAGGGACAGCGCCGCGGGAGACCCAGTACTTC; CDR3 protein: CASSIGTAPRETQYF
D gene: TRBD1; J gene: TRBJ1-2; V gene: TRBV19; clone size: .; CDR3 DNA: TGTGCCAGTATGGGATTACAGGGGCCCGGCCGGTACACCTTC; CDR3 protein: CASMGLQGPGRYTF
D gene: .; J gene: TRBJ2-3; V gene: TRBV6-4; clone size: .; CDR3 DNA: TGTGCCAGCAGTGACTCGTACGGGGGTGAAGATACGCAGTATTTT; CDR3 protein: CASSDSYGGEDTQYF
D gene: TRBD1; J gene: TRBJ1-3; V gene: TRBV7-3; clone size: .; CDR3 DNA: TGTGCCAGCAGCCTGCAACAGGGGGCGAACACCATATATTTT; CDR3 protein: CASSLQQGANTIYF
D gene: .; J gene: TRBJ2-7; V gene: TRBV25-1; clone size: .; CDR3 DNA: TGTGCCAGCAGTGAGAGAAACAGTAACTCCTACGAGCAGTACTTC; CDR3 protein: CASSERNSNSYEQYF
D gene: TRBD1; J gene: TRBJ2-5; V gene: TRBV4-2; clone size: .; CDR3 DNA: TGTGCCAGCAGCCAAGAAAAACAGGGGCACCAAGAGACCCAGTACTTC; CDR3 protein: CASSQEKQGHQETQYF
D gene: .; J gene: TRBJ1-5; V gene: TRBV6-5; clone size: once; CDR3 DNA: TGTGCCAGCAGTACCCAGGGAAACAATCAGCCCCAGCATTTT; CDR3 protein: CASSTQGNNQPQHF
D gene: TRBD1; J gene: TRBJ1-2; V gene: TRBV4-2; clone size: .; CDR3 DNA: TGTGCCAGCAGCCAGGCTTGGACAGGGAATGACTATGGCTACACCTTC; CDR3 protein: CASSQAWTGNDYGYTF
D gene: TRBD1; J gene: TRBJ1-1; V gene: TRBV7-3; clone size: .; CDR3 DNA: TGTGCCAGCAGCTCGCGGACAGGAGAAGCTTTCTTT; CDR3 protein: CASSSRTGEAFF
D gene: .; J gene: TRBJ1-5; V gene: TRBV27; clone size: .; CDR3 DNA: TGTGCCAGCAGCCTGTGGGGGCGCGGGTTTGGACAGCCCCAGCATTTT; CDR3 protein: CASSLWGRGFGQPQHF
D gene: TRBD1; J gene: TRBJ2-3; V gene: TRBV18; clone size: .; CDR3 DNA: TGTGCCAGCTCCTCGGGACAGGGGAACACAGATACGCAGTATTTT; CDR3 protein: CASSSGQGNTDTQYF
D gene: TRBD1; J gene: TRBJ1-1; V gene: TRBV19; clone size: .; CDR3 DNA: TGTGCCAGTAGGGAAGACAGGGTGTATACTGAAGCTTTCTTT; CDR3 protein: CASREDRVYTEAFF
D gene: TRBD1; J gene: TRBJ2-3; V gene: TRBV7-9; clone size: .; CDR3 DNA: TGTGCCAGCAGCCTAAATACAGGGGAATGGTCGCAGTATTTT; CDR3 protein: CASSLNTGEWSQYF
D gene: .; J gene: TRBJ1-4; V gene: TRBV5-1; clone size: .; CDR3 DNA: TGCGCCAGCAGCCCCCTCTCAACTAATGAAAAACTGTTTTTT; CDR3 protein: CASSPLSTNEKLFF
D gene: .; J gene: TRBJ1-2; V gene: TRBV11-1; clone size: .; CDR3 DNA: TGTGCCAGCAGCCCGGATCTAGCAGCTGGCTACACCTTC; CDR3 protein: CASSPDLAAGYTF
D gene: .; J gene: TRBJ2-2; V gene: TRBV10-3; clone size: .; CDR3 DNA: TGTGCCATCAGTGAGTCAAGGGGACAACGGGACACCGGGGAGCTGTTTTTT; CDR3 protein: CAISESRGQRDTGELFF
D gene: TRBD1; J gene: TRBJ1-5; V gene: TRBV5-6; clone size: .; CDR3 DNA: TGTGCCAGCAGTTTGGGACAGGGGGCTCACCAGCCCCAGCATTTT; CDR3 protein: CASSLGQGAHQPQHF
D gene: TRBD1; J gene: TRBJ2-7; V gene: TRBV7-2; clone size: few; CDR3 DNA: TGTGCCAGCAGCCCCCCGGGACAGGGGTTCGAGCAGTACTTC; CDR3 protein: CASSPPGQGFEQYF
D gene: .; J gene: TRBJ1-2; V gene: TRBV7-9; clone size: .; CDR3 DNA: TGTGCCAGCAGCCTTAGCAACTATGGCTACACCTTC; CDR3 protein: CASSLSNYGYTF
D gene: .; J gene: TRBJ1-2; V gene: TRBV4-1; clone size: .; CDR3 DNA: TGCGCCAGCAGCCAAGGCCCCCTCCAGTATGGCTACACCTTC; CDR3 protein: CASSQGPLQYGYTF
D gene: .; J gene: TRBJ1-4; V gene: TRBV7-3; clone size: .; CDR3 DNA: TGTGCCAGCACCATAAGACTCCTCCTTCGGGGTGCAACTAATGAAAAACTGTTTTTT; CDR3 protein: CASTIRLLLRGATNEKLFF
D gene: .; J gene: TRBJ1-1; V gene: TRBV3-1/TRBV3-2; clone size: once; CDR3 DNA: TGTGCCAGCAGACAGACCCCGGCCGCTGAAGCTTTCTTT; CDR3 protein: CASRQTPAAEAFF
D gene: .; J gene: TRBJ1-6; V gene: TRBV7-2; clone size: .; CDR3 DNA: TGTGCCAGCAGCCCCCGGGACACATATAATTCACCCCTCCACTTT; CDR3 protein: CASSPRDTYNSPLHF
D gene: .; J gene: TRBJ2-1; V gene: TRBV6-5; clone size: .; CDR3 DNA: TGTGCCAGCAGTCGCTCCCCATCTAGCTACAATGAGCAGTTCTTC; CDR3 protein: CASSRSPSSYNEQFF
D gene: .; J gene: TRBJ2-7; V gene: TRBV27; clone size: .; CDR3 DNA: TGTGCCAGCAGGAACCCCAAGGGGGGAGGGGTCTACGAGCAGTACTTC; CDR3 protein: CASRNPKGGGVYEQYF
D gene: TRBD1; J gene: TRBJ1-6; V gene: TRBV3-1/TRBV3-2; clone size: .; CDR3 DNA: TGTGCCAGCAGCCAGGGGACAGGGAATTCACCCCTCCACTTT; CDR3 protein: CASSQGTGNSPLHF
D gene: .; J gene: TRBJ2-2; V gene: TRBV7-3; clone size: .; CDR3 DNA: TGTGCCAGCAGCTTAACGACTGACACCGGGGAGCTGTTTTTT; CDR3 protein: CASSLTTDTGELFF
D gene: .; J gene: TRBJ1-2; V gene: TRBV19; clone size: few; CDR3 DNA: TGTGCCAGTAGTATCGATCAGTCCGAAGATGGCTACACCTTC; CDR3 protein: CASSIDQSEDGYTF
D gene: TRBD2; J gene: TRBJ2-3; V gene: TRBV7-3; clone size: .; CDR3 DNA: TGTGCCAGCAGCGAAGGACTAGCGGGGGCAGATACGCAGTATTTT; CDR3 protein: CASSEGLAGADTQYF
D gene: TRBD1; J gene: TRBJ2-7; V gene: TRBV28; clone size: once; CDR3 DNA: TGTGCCAGCAGTTTATTGGGGACAGGAATCGAGCAGTACTTC; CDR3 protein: CASSLLGTGIEQYF